A single sample gave rise to the 11 T cell receptor beta chains below, sequenced in a study of siplizumab effects on memory and regulatory T cells. Profiled with immunoSEQ multiplex PCR; TCRdb holds only in-frame clones, not every one. This table has tens of thousands of clones, roughly nine tenths appearing once. Sample: CD8+ T cells sorted from blood. These receptors were collected from a human donor in good health.

In this sample, this clone turned up a few times. The chain combines TRBV5-4 with TRBJ1-1; 7 bases are shared with TRBD1. The junction had 8 bases not matched to a gene; V was cut back by 4 bases and J by 8 bases. The CDR3 runs 13 residues. Germline CDR1 is SGHNT and CDR2 is YYREEE (reference sequence). In DNA, the CDR3 is TGTGCCAGCAGCGGAGAGGGGGCGCCGGAAGCTTTCTTT. Its protein is CASSGEGAPEAFF.

Only one count was recorded for this clone. V usage is TRBV5-1 and J usage is TRBJ2-3; D gene ambiguous. The CDR3 sequence is 14 residues long. Trimming took 4 bases from V and 4 from J, leaving 13 bases between them. CDR1 is SGHRS and CDR2 is YFSETQ in the germline V gene. CDR3 sequence: CASSPYGSADTQYF. The CDR3 coding sequence is TGCGCCAGCAGCCCCTATGGGTCGGCAGATACGCAGTATTTT. Looking up the rest from reference TRBV5-1 and TRBJ2-3 gives the full variable domain: KAGVTQTPRYLIKTRGQQVTLSCSPISGHRSVSWYQQTPGQGLQFLFEYFSETQRNKGNFPGRFSGRQFSNSRSEMNVSTLELGDSALYLCASSPYGSADTQYFGPGTRLTVL.

The CDR3 DNA is TGTGCCAGCAGCTTGGACAGGGAAAATCAGCCCCAGCATTTT. Protein: CASSLDRENQPQHF. The chain uses TRBV27 and TRBJ1-5, with TRBD1 matching over 8 bases. The CDR3 is 14 amino acids. J lost 4 bases, V lost 6 bases, and 5 bases had no gene match. CDR1 is MNHEY, CDR2 SMNVEV, per germline (reference sequence).

This chain links TRBV7-2 with TRBJ1-1; TRBD1 matches at 7 bases. V dropped 3 bases and J dropped 0; count of bases not matched to a gene: 4. The CDR3 has 15 amino acids. Germline V gene lookup returns CDR1 SGHTA and CDR2 FQGNSA. CDR3 region: CASSLWDSMNTEAFF. CDR3 in DNA: TGTGCCAGCAGCTTGTGGGACAGCATGAACACTGAAGCTTTCTTT.

This clone is judged large. V is TRBV7-6 and J is TRBJ1-5, with TRBD1 matching 10 bases. CDR1 is SGHVS, CDR2 FNYEAQ, per germline. The trim removed 3 bases at V and 7 bases at J, leaving 3 bases unmatched. The CDR3 is 14 residues long. The CDR3 bases are TGTGCCAGCAGCTTGGGGACAGGGGACCAGCCCCAGCATTTT. Its protein product is CASSLGTGDQPQHF.

The chain is built from TRBV14 and TRBJ2-7; D ambiguous. The V end lost 4 bases, the J end lost 5 bases, and 21 bases lay between the germline ends. There are 16 residues in the CDR3. The germline CDR1 and CDR2 sequences are SGHDN and FVKESK. The CDR3 sequence: CASSPLDVRYIHEQYF. DNA for the CDR3: TGTGCCAGCAGCCCTCTGGACGTAAGATACATCCACGAGCAGTACTTC.

The chain uses TRBV5-5 and TRBJ1-2; no definite D call. The CDR3 is made up of 13 amino acids. Germline CDR1 and CDR2: SGHKS and YYEKEE (reference sequence). Trimming cost V 1 base and J 6 bases, with 10 bases left between them. CDR3 nucleotides: TGTGCCAGCAGCTTGTTATCGGGCGATGGCTACACCTTC. Translating gives CASSLLSGDGYTF.

The chain is built from TRBV11-2 and TRBJ1-1; 7 bases line up with TRBD1. The ends lost 4 bases at V and 9 bases at J; junction bases unmatched: 5. Germline assignment: CDR1 SGHAT and CDR2 FQNNGV. The CDR3 spans 12 residues. CDR3: CASSSGTVKAFF. As DNA, the CDR3 is TGTGCCAGCAGCTCCGGGACAGTAAAAGCTTTCTTT.

This chain uses TRBV13 with TRBJ1-1; TRBD1 matches 8 bases. Trimming removed 2 bases from V and 1 base from J; junction bases left unmatched: 6. Per germline, CDR1 PRHDT and CDR2 FYEKMQ (reference sequence). This CDR3 has 16 residues. DNA for the CDR3: TGTGCCAGCAGCTTAACGTTCGACAGGGGGAACACTGAAGCTTTCTTT. Protein product: CASSLTFDRGNTEAFF.

V is TRBV2 and J is TRBJ2-1, with 9 positions matching TRBD1. V lost 7 bases and J lost 8; bases outside the gene matches: 9. From germline, CDR1 is SNHLY and CDR2 FYNNEI. This CDR3 is 14 amino acids long. The CDR3 spells CASIMNRGRDEQFF. CDR3 coding DNA: TGTGCCAGCATTATGAACAGGGGGCGCGATGAGCAGTTCTTC.

CDR3 DNA: TGTGCCAGCAGCGAAACCGGGACAGGGAAAACTGAAGCTTTCTTT. This codes for CASSETGTGKTEAFF. V gene TRBV7-9 combines with J gene TRBJ1-1; 9 positions agree with TRBD1. Germline CDR1 reads SEHNR; CDR2 reads FQNEAQ (reference sequence). Germline trimming cut 5 bases from V and 5 bases from J; bases unmatched to any gene: 9. This CDR3 is built from 15 residues. The variable domain in full, with the rest retrieved from reference TRBV7-9 and TRBJ1-1, is DTGVSQNPRHKITKRGQNVTFRCDPISEHNRLYWYRQTLGQGPEFLTYFQNEAQLEKSRLLSDRFSAERPKGSFSTLEIQRTEQGDSAMYLCASSETGTGKTEAFFGQGTRLTVV.